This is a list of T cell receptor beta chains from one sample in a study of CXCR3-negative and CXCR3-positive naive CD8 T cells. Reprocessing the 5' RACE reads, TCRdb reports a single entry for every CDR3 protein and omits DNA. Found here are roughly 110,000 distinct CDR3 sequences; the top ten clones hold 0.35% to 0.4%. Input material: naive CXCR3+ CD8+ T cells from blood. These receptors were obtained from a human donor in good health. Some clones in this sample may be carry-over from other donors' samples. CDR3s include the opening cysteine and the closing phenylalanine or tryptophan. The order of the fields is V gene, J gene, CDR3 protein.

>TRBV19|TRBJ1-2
CASSIDGGIYTF
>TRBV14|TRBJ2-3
CASSLLLDGAADTQYF
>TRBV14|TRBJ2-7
CASSQLGDSNSEQYF
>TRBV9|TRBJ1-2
CASSDPGDSPGYTF
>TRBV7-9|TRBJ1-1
CASSSSRDSLYTEAFF
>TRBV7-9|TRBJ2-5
CASSRIRGAEETQYF
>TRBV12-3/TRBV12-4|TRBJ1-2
CASTGTRLYGYTF
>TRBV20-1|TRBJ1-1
CSAGLTGRPTEAFF
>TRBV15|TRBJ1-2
CATSRDWGITEYGYTF
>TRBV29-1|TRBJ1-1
CSVGLLLGGLDTEAFF
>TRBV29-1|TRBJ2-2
CSVVRDTGELFF
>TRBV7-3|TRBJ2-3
CASSLGSFNTDTQYF
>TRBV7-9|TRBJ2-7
CASSPAGSPYEQYF
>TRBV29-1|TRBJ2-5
CSVDSSGEDETQYF
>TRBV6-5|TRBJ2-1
CASSVAGLAYNEQFF
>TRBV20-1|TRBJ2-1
CSARGVSGARSSYNEQFF
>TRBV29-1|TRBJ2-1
CSVTGGLAGDFSPRDTEQFF
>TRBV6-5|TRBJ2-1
CASSQGDFSYNEQFF
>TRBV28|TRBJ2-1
CASRTDRGVGQFF
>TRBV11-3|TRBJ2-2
CASSLDDTLTGELFF
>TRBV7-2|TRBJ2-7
CASSLAEYEQYF
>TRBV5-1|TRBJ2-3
CASSFERGTDTQYF
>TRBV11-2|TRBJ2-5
CASSSRGIAETQYF
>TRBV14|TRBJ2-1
CASSQENRGLEYNEQFF
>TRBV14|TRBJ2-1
CASSQGGASKYNEQFF
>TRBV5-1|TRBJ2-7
CASSPGLGQGELEQYF
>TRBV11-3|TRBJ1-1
CASSLRGGDTEAFF
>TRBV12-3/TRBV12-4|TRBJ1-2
CASSPPGQDGYTF
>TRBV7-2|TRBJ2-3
CASSFPRDRPTDTQYF
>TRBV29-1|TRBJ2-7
CSVALRDRVSYEQYF
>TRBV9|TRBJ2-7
CASSVAGAHEQYF
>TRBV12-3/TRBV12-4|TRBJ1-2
CASSDDRENGNYGYTF
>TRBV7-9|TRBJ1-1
CASSLLNTEAFF
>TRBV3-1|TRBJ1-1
CASSSVRRGGFGAFF
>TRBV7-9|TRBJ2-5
CASNTIDGPLGETQYF
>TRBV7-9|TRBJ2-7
CASSLSLIYEQYF
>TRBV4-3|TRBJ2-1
CASSQDRQGAYVSFIRQFF
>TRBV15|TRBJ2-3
CATSLRTSGVDTQYF
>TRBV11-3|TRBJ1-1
CASSPRTSMGTEAFF
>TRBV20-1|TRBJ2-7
CSAYSGELYEQYF
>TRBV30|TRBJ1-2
CAWSPGGDHGYTF
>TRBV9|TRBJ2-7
CASSATGGNYEQYF
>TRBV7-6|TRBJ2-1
CASSLGLGLGNEQFF
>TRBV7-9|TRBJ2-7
CASSLSGAALSYEQYF
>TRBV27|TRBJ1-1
CATRDFDTEAFF
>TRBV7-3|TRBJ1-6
CASSLMSGGSPLHF
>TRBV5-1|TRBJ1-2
CASSLQGPNYGYTF
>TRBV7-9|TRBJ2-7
CASSALDYYEQYF
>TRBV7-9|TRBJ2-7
CASSLGVDEQYF
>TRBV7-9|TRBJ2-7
CASSQGDSSSYEQYF
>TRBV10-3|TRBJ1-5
CAISESKGAGQPQHF
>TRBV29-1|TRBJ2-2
CSVEGYRGELFF
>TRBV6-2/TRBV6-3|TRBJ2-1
CASGGDPYNEQFF
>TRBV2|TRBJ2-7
CASSDRGRYEQYF
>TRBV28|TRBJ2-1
CASSLSRGTEQFF
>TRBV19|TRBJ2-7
CASSMIRDYEQYF
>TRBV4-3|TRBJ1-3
CASGDPATPGNTIYF
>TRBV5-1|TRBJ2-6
CASSLTGRTSSGANVLTF
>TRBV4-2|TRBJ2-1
CASSQFQSYEQFF